The following is a T cell receptor (beta chain) sequence with its context. Its target is unknown. The source of the sample is a study of breast tumors, draining lymph nodes, adjacent tissues. Samples came from axillary lymph nodes draining the breast cancer. Notes on the study in general: Compared with basal-like, luminal-like tumors shared significantly more repertoire with nontumor tissue. Data only fit, rather than demonstrated, lymph node origin of most tumor T cells. Compared with lymph nodes, tumors were less diverse; compared with nontumor tissue, more. Findings are consistent with lymph node origin and intratumoral expansion of most tumor T cells.

With 6 bases clipped from V and 8 bases from J, the junction kept 8 bases outside the gene matches. Germline values: CDR1 SNHLY, CDR2 FYNNEI. The CDR3 covers 13 residues. TCRdb used MiXCR to reprocess the multiplex PCR reads, holding one entry per CDR3 protein. Of about 200,000 distinct CDR3 sequences listed, 31% are singletons. The V call is TRBV2, the J call TRBJ1-2, with 8 bases identical to TRBD1. Sequencing was performed on axillary lymph node tissue. This TCR was recovered from a female donor with breast cancer. Some clones in this sample may be carry-over from other donors' samples. The CDR3 loop is CASRGTGGEGYTF. CDR3 sequence (DNA): TGTGCCAGCAGGGGGACAGGAGGCGAAGGCTACACCTTC.